The rows below give T cell receptor beta chains drawn from one sample of a study of blood T cell repertoires in COVID-19. The table came from immunoSEQ multiplex PCR; TCRdb's copy has only in-frame clones and leaves some out. The table records under 300,000 clones, roughly 89% of them present only once. Source material: peripheral blood. The receptors originated from a woman between 55 and 75 years old with COVID-19, enrolled during active disease. CDR3s include the opening cysteine and the closing phenylalanine or tryptophan. A D gene is named only where the DNA matches it firmly. Expanded clones get a size class; other rows say once, few or many, or leave the size out.

size: -; J: TRBJ2-7; D: TRBD2; V: TRBV29-1; DNA: TGCAGCGTTGACTTATTAGCGGGAGGCTCCTACGAGCAGTACTTC; CDR3: CSVDLLAGGSYEQYF
size: -; J: TRBJ1-5; D: -; V: TRBV7-9; DNA: TGTGCCAGCAGCTACTACAATCAGCCCCAGCATTTT; CDR3: CASSYYNQPQHF
size: -; J: TRBJ1-1; D: TRBD1; V: TRBV9; DNA: TGTGCCAGCAGCCCCCAGGACAGGGGAGCTTTCTTT; CDR3: CASSPQDRGAFF
size: -; J: TRBJ2-7; D: -; V: TRBV19; DNA: TGTGCCAGTAGTATCCTCAGGGGCGAGCAGTACTTC; CDR3: CASSILRGEQYF
size: -; J: TRBJ1-4; D: TRBD1; V: TRBV5-4; DNA: TGTGCCAGCAGCTCTATAAACGCACCCGGGACAGGGGGTGAAAAACTGTTTTTT; CDR3: CASSSINAPGTGGEKLFF
size: -; J: TRBJ2-7; D: -; V: TRBV5-4; DNA: TGTGCCAGCAGCCTCGGAGGATACTACGAGCAGTACTTC; CDR3: CASSLGGYYEQYF
size: -; J: TRBJ1-2; D: -; V: TRBV19; DNA: TGTGCCAGTAGTCCTCTCCTTCGGACTAGCTATGGCTACACCTTC; CDR3: CASSPLLRTSYGYTF
size: -; J: TRBJ1-2; D: -; V: TRBV5-1; DNA: TGCGCCAGCAGTTCCTCGACAGCTAACTATGGCTACACCTTC; CDR3: CASSSSTANYGYTF
size: -; J: TRBJ2-5; D: TRBD1; V: TRBV13; DNA: TGTGCCAGCAGCGGACAGGGGGGGAGTCACCAAGAGACCCAGTACTTC; CDR3: CASSGQGGSHQETQYF
size: -; J: TRBJ1-3; D: -; V: TRBV7-9; DNA: TGTGCCAGCAGCTTTCGAGGGACACCCGGAAACACCATATATTTT; CDR3: CASSFRGTPGNTIYF
size: -; J: TRBJ1-1; D: -; V: TRBV11-2; DNA: TGTGCCAGCAGCTTATCCCAACTAGAAGCTTTCTTT; CDR3: CASSLSQLEAFF
size: -; J: TRBJ2-7; D: -; V: TRBV7-2; DNA: TGTGCCAGCAGCCTGTTGGAGGGCGAGCAGTACTTC; CDR3: CASSLLEGEQYF
size: -; J: TRBJ2-1; D: TRBD2; V: TRBV29-1; DNA: TGCAGCGTTGTCGGGGGGAGCTCCTACAATGAGCAGTTCTTC; CDR3: CSVVGGSSYNEQFF
size: -; J: TRBJ2-7; D: TRBD2; V: TRBV4-1; DNA: TGCGCCAGCAGTCAGGTGGGTTTCAGGCGGGGGAGCTCCTACGAGCAGTACTTC; CDR3: CASSQVGFRRGSSYEQYF
size: -; J: TRBJ1-2; D: TRBD1; V: TRBV19; DNA: TGTGCCAGTAGTCTTCCAACAGGGGGAAACTATGGCTACACCTTC; CDR3: CASSLPTGGNYGYTF
size: -; J: TRBJ2-7; D: TRBD1; V: TRBV4-1; DNA: TGCGCCAGCAGCCATTTAACAGGGGGCGAGCAGTACTTC; CDR3: CASSHLTGGEQYF
size: -; J: TRBJ2-5; D: TRBD2; V: TRBV2; DNA: TGTGCCAGCAGTGAAGCGGAGGGACTAGCGGAATACTTC; CDR3: CASSEAEGLAEYF
size: -; J: TRBJ2-1; D: -; V: TRBV7-2; DNA: TGTGCCAGCAGCTTAGCGGGAGGGGGATGGAATGAGCAGTTCTTC; CDR3: CASSLAGGGWNEQFF
size: -; J: TRBJ2-5; D: -; V: TRBV20-1; DNA: TGCAGTGCTAGTTCTACTCAAGAGACCCAGTACTTC; CDR3: CSASSTQETQYF
size: -; J: TRBJ1-3; D: -; V: TRBV4-1; DNA: TGCGCCAGCAGCCAAGATGAAACAGAGGGAAACACCATATATTTT; CDR3: CASSQDETEGNTIYF
size: -; J: TRBJ2-3; D: TRBD2; V: TRBV9; DNA: TGTGCCAGCAGCGTAGGAGGTAGCGGGGGGACAGATACGCAGTATTTT; CDR3: CASSVGGSGGTDTQYF
size: -; J: TRBJ1-4; D: -; V: TRBV30; DNA: TGTGCCCTACGACTGAATGAAAAACTGTTTTTT; CDR3: CALRLNEKLFF
size: -; J: TRBJ1-5; D: -; V: TRBV9; DNA: TGTGCCAGCAGCGTAGGAGGTAACAATCAGCCCCAGCATTTT; CDR3: CASSVGGNNQPQHF
size: few; J: TRBJ1-3; D: -; V: TRBV4-2; DNA: TGTGCCAGCAGCCAAGATGGAGCAGACTCTGGAAACACCATATATTTT; CDR3: CASSQDGADSGNTIYF
size: -; J: TRBJ2-2; D: TRBD1; V: TRBV6-6; DNA: TGTGCCAGCAGTCGGTCGACAGGGGTGGGCACCGGGGAGCTGTTTTTT; CDR3: CASSRSTGVGTGELFF
size: -; J: TRBJ1-2; D: -; V: TRBV6-5; DNA: TGTGCCAGCAGTTACCAGTCCAAGACTAACTATGGCTACACCTTC; CDR3: CASSYQSKTNYGYTF
size: -; J: TRBJ1-2; D: TRBD1; V: TRBV7-2; DNA: TGTGCCAGCAGCTTAGTAGGCACAGGGGGCGACTATGGCTACACCTTC; CDR3: CASSLVGTGGDYGYTF
size: -; J: TRBJ2-5; D: TRBD1; V: TRBV7-2; DNA: TGTGCCAGCAGCTTCGACAGGGGGCTAGAGACCCAGTACTTC; CDR3: CASSFDRGLETQYF
size: -; J: TRBJ1-5; D: -; V: TRBV10-3; DNA: TGTGCCATCAGTGAGACCACAGCTCAGCCCCAGCATTTT; CDR3: CAISETTAQPQHF
size: -; J: TRBJ1-1; D: -; V: TRBV19; DNA: TGTGCCAGTAGCAGCCGGGGGACCCTCAGTGAAGCTTTCTTT; CDR3: CASSSRGTLSEAFF
size: -; J: TRBJ1-6; D: -; V: TRBV7-8; DNA: TGTGCCAGCAGCTTTTTGGCCTCGGCGGACACCTCATATAATTCACCCCTCCACTTT; CDR3: CASSFLASADTSYNSPLHF
size: -; J: TRBJ1-1; D: -; V: TRBV7-9; DNA: TGTGCCAGCAGCCGGGGGACGGTGAACACTGAAGCTTTCTTT; CDR3: CASSRGTVNTEAFF
size: -; J: TRBJ2-1; D: -; V: TRBV19; DNA: TGTGCCAGCAGGTTAGACAATGAGCAGTTCTTC; CDR3: CASRLDNEQFF
size: -; J: TRBJ2-7; D: TRBD2; V: TRBV27; DNA: TGTGCCAGCAGACGGGGGGGCGGCTCCTACGAGCAGTACTTC; CDR3: CASRRGGGSYEQYF
size: -; J: TRBJ1-6; D: -; V: TRBV6-2/TRBV6-3; DNA: TGTGCCAGCAGTTACAGCCCTGCCAATTCACCCCTCCACTTT; CDR3: CASSYSPANSPLHF
size: -; J: TRBJ1-2; D: -; V: TRBV14; DNA: TGTGCCAGCAGCCAAGGTTGGACAGAGAACTATGGCTACACCTTC; CDR3: CASSQGWTENYGYTF
size: few; J: TRBJ1-3; D: TRBD1; V: TRBV5-8; DNA: TGTGCCAGCAGCTTGAGGCAGGGGGCGCGTGGAAACACCATATATTTT; CDR3: CASSLRQGARGNTIYF
size: -; J: TRBJ1-2; D: TRBD1; V: TRBV7-9; DNA: TGTGCCAGCAGCAACCGAGGGACAGGGGGCGATGGCTACACCTTC; CDR3: CASSNRGTGGDGYTF
size: -; J: TRBJ1-4; D: TRBD1; V: TRBV4-1; DNA: TGCGCCAGCAGCCCCAGACAGGGACGGAATGAAAAACTGTTTTTT; CDR3: CASSPRQGRNEKLFF
size: few; J: TRBJ2-5; D: -; V: TRBV15; DNA: TGTGCCACCAGCAGAGATCAGGGAGAGACCCAGTACTTC; CDR3: CATSRDQGETQYF
size: -; J: TRBJ1-2; D: -; V: TRBV2; DNA: TGTGCCAGCACGAGCGAAGCCTATGGCTACACCTTC; CDR3: CASTSEAYGYTF
size: -; J: TRBJ1-1; D: TRBD1; V: TRBV29-1; DNA: TGCAGCGTTGGAATGACAGGGGGGAACACTGAAGCTTTCTTT; CDR3: CSVGMTGGNTEAFF
size: -; J: TRBJ1-4; D: -; V: TRBV9; DNA: TGTGCCAGCAGCCCCAGAAGAAATGAAAAACTGTTTTTT; CDR3: CASSPRRNEKLFF
size: -; J: TRBJ1-4; D: -; V: TRBV4-1; DNA: TGCGCCAGCAGCCAACTTCGGAGTGAAAAACTGTTTTTT; CDR3: CASSQLRSEKLFF
size: once; J: TRBJ1-1; D: TRBD1; V: TRBV4-1; DNA: TGCGCCAGCATGGACAGGGTGAACACTGAAGCTTTCTTT; CDR3: CASMDRVNTEAFF
size: -; J: TRBJ1-3; D: TRBD1; V: TRBV7-9; DNA: TGTGCCAGCAGCCGGGACAGCACTGGAAACACCATATATTTT; CDR3: CASSRDSTGNTIYF
size: -; J: TRBJ2-1; D: TRBD2; V: TRBV7-8; DNA: TGTGCCAGCAGCTTAGCGGGACTAACCTCCTACAATGAGCAGTTCTTC; CDR3: CASSLAGLTSYNEQFF
size: -; J: TRBJ2-7; D: -; V: TRBV14; DNA: TGTGCCAGCAGCCAAGGAGGGGGGGTCCACGAGCAGTACTTC; CDR3: CASSQGGGVHEQYF
size: -; J: TRBJ2-7; D: -; V: TRBV3-1/TRBV3-2; DNA: TGTGCCAGCAGCCAAGGCTCGGACAGCTCCTACGAGCAGTACTTC; CDR3: CASSQGSDSSYEQYF
size: -; J: TRBJ1-6; D: -; V: TRBV5-5; DNA: TGTGCCAGCAGCCACAACGGGGGGGGTAATTCACCCCTCCACTTT; CDR3: CASSHNGGGNSPLHF
size: -; J: TRBJ2-5; D: TRBD2; V: TRBV19; DNA: TGTGCCAGTAGTATCCGCGGGGGCCAAGAGACCCAGTACTTC; CDR3: CASSIRGGQETQYF